The 32 T cell receptor beta chains listed next were all sequenced from one sample in a study of cytomegalovirus exposure and HLA in healthy donors. TCRdb's table, derived via immunoSEQ multiplex PCR, lists solely in-frame clones and lacks some. This sample has around 150,000 clones, with around four fifths found just once. Sequenced: PBMCs. These receptors were taken from a man aged 25 to 40 in good health and CMV-seropositive.

V is TRBV5-6 and J is TRBJ1-3; weak D call: TRBD1 (5 bases). Looked up from germline, CDR1 is SGHDT and CDR2 is YYEEEE. CDR3 size: 16 residues. Trimming took off 4 bases at V and 0 bases at J, with 14 bases between the two ends. The CDR3 DNA reads as TGTGCCAGCAGCCTCTGGGGGGAAATCTCTGGAAACACCATATATTTT. Its protein product is CASSLWGEISGNTIYF.

The chain has TRBV18 and TRBJ2-5; 11 bases line up with TRBD1. V was pared by 3 bases and J by 5 bases, with 5 bases of the junction left unmatched. The germline CDR1 and CDR2 sequences are KGHSH and LQKENI. The CDR3 loop spans 15 amino acids. The CDR3 nucleotides are TGTGCCAGCTCACCCGGGGACAGGGGGATGGAGACCCAGTACTTC. It is translated as CASSPGDRGMETQYF.

This clone has only one observation. The V and J genes are TRBV29-1 and TRBJ2-7; a possible D gene is TRBD2 (6 bases). Between the trimmed V and J ends, which lost 8 bases and 0 bases, there was a span of 20 bases. Germline V gene lookup returns CDR1 SQVTM and CDR2 ANQGSEA. This CDR3 is 15 amino acids long. This CDR3 reads CSYAFRRDSSYEQYF. CDR3 nucleotide sequence: TGCAGCTACGCCTTTCGGAGGGATAGCTCCTACGAGCAGTACTTC.

This chain links TRBV29-1 with TRBJ1-2; D gene ambiguous. CDR3 length: 10 amino acids. Germline-derived CDR1 and CDR2 are SQVTM and ANQGSEA. Trimming stripped 4 bases from V and 4 bases from J, with 4 bases between. The CDR3 spells CSVASYGYTF. CDR3 DNA: TGCAGCGTTGCCAGCTATGGCTACACCTTC.

The rearrangement uses TRBV7-2 and TRBJ1-1; a possible D gene is TRBD1 (6 bases). The CDR3 spans 13 residues. The V gene's germline CDR1 is SGHTA and CDR2 FQGNSA. The V gene lost 5 bases and the J gene lost 7 bases, with 14 bases spanning the gap. The DNA of the CDR3 is TGTGCCAGCAGCCAAGCCATACAGGGTGAAGCTTTCTTT. It yields the protein CASSQAIQGEAFF.

The rearrangement uses TRBV25-1 and TRBJ1-4; D remains ambiguous. The CDR3 loop spans 14 amino acids. Germline V gene sequence: CDR1 MGHDK, CDR2 SYGVNS. V was clipped by 3 bases and J by 2 bases, with 7 bases between them. This chain's CDR3 is CASSDPVTNEKLFF. The CDR3 bases are TGTGCCAGCAGTGACCCAGTGACTAATGAAAAACTGTTTTTT.

CDR3 DNA: TGTGCCAGCAGCTCAGAGGACACCGTCCCCTATGGCTACACCTTC. Amino acids: CASSSEDTVPYGYTF. The chain employs TRBV7-6 and TRBJ1-2; D might be TRBD1 (5 bases). The CDR3 loop spans 15 amino acids. Trimming pared 4 bases from V and 4 bases from J, leaving 16 bases between. Looked up from germline, CDR1 is SGHVS and CDR2 is FNYEAQ.

This clone was detected only a few times. The rearrangement uses TRBV30 and TRBJ2-7; D is uncertain. The CDR3 covers 12 residues. Trimming stripped 3 bases from V and 0 bases from J, with 6 bases between. CDR1 and CDR2 (germline): GTSNPN, SVGIG (reference sequence). The CDR3 region has the DNA TGTGCCTGGAGGGCCAGCTCCTACGAGCAGTACTTC. Protein sequence: CAWRASSYEQYF.

V gene TRBV11-2 combines with J gene TRBJ1-1; no clear D gene. Trimming took off 5 bases at V and 1 base at J, with 8 bases between the two ends. Per the germline V gene, CDR1 is SGHAT and CDR2 is FQNNGV. The CDR3 consists of 13 residues. The CDR3 region has the DNA TGTGCCAGCAGCACCAGACAGAACACTGAAGCTTTCTTT. It is translated as CASSTRQNTEAFF. The variable domain in full, with the rest retrieved from reference TRBV11-2 and TRBJ1-1, is EAGVAQSPRYKIIEKRQSVAFWCNPISGHATLYWYQQILGQGPKLLIQFQNNGVVDDSQLPKDRFSAERLKGVDSTLKIQPAKLEDSAVYLCASSTRQNTEAFFGQGTRLTVV.

The V gene is TRBV5-6, the J gene TRBJ1-1; TRBD1 might be the D (6 bases). Trimming pared 3 bases from V and 0 bases from J, leaving 9 bases between. CDR1 SGHDT and CDR2 YYEEEE come from the germline V gene. The CDR3 sequence is 14 residues long. The CDR3 loop reads CASSWRTVNTEAFF. CDR3 nucleotide sequence: TGTGCCAGCAGCTGGAGGACAGTGAACACTGAAGCTTTCTTT.

CDR3 region: CSAKQGAYEQYF. Here the CDR3 DNA reads TGCAGCGCGAAGCAGGGGGCCTACGAGCAGTACTTC. The chain employs TRBV29-1 and TRBJ2-7, with 7 bases identical to TRBD1. There are 12 residues in the CDR3. Looked up from germline, CDR1 is SQVTM and CDR2 is ANQGSEA. The ends lost 7 bases at V and 2 bases at J; junction bases unmatched: 5.

This clone came up a few times. V and J are TRBV6-5 and TRBJ1-2; 8 positions match TRBD1. The CDR3 length is 13 residues. The ends lost 6 bases at V and 3 bases at J; junction bases unmatched: 3. In germline, CDR1 is MNHEY, CDR2 SVGAGI. DNA of the CDR3: TGTGCCAGCAGGGCGGACAGGGACTATGGCTACACCTTC. Residues: CASRADRDYGYTF.

The chain recombines TRBV14 with TRBJ1-2; D is unclear. The V and J ends lost 1 base and 4 bases respectively, with 4 bases between them. Germline CDR1 reads SGHDN; CDR2 reads FVKESK. The CDR3 covers 12 residues. The CDR3 sequence: CASSQAFYGYTF. In nucleotides, the CDR3 is TGTGCCAGCAGCCAAGCTTTCTATGGCTACACCTTC.

J is TRBJ2-1 and V is TRBV5-1, with D possibly TRBD1 on 6 matching bases. The CDR3 has 16 amino acids. Germline CDR1 reads SGHRS; CDR2 reads YFSETQ. With 2 bases removed from V and 0 bases from J, the gap between germline ends came to 12 bases. The CDR3 sequence: CASSFDRSSSYNEQFF. CDR3 DNA sequence: TGCGCCAGCAGCTTCGACAGGTCTAGCTCCTACAATGAGCAGTTCTTC.

V is TRBV9 and J is TRBJ2-5; 9 bases are a match to TRBD2. Losses at the gene ends were 3 bases for V and 7 bases for J; bases not matched to a gene: 13. The CDR3 totals 16 residues. From germline, CDR1 is SGDLS and CDR2 YYNGEE. CDR3 in amino acids: CASSAGASGELGTQYF. DNA of the CDR3: TGTGCCAGCAGCGCTGGGGCTAGCGGGGAACTTGGGACCCAGTACTTC.

J is TRBJ1-1 and V is TRBV5-1, with 10 bases fitting TRBD1. The CDR3 has 15 residues. CDR1 SGHRS and CDR2 YFSETQ come from the germline V gene. J gave up 5 bases and V 0 bases, and 4 bases lay outside the gene matches. CDR3: CASSLEGQGRTEAFF. As DNA, the CDR3 is TGCGCCAGCAGCTTGGAGGGACAGGGGAGGACTGAAGCTTTCTTT.

The J gene is TRBJ1-5, the V gene TRBV2, with D maybe TRBD1 (5 bases). CDR1 is SNHLY and CDR2 is FYNNEI in the germline V gene. V lost 7 bases to trimming and J lost 2 bases, with 12 bases between them. This CDR3 region has 14 residues. The CDR3 nucleotides read TGTGCCAGCATTATTGACAGCGGCAATCAGCCCCAGCATTTT. It codes for CASIIDSGNQPQHF.

Turning to this clone: The germline gene is not matched at one end of the junction; a read error may be the cause. The genes are TRBV27 and TRBJ1-2; D uncertain. CDR3 length: 15 amino acids. CDR1 and CDR2 (germline): MNHEY, SMNVEV (reference sequence). CDR3 nucleotides: TGTGCCAGCAATTTATCGGGCCTCGAACCTTATGGCTACACCTTC. Translation gives CASNLSGLEPYGYTF.

This clone is a singleton in its sample. The rearrangement joins TRBV2 to TRBJ2-7; TRBD2 matches at 8 bases. CDR1 and CDR2 from the germline V gene are SNHLY and FYNNEI. V lost 4 bases, J lost 1 base, and 9 bases stayed unmatched. This CDR3 region has 16 residues. CDR3 DNA: TGTGCCAGCAGTGTAGGGATGGCGGGGGGTTCCTACGAGCAGTACTTC. It yields the protein CASSVGMAGGSYEQYF.

This chain links TRBV27 with TRBJ2-1; perhaps TRBD2 as D (6 bases). The germline V and J ends were trimmed by 3 bases and 3 bases, with 12 bases remaining between them. This CDR3 region has 15 residues. Germline V gene data show CDR1 as MNHEY and CDR2 as SMNVEV (reference sequence). In DNA form, the CDR3 reads TGTGCCAGCAGTTTCTCCAGCGGGTACTACAATGAGCAGTTCTTC. The encoded protein is CASSFSSGYYNEQFF.

CDR3 nucleotides: TGTGCCAGCAGCTCTCGGTTAATGGGGAGGAATCAAGAGACCCAGTACTTC. Protein sequence: CASSSRLMGRNQETQYF. This chain uses TRBV13 with TRBJ2-5; TRBD2 might be the D (6 bases). In germline, CDR1 is PRHDT, CDR2 FYEKMQ (reference sequence). V was shortened by 4 bases and J by 2 bases, with 20 bases between the two germline ends. The CDR3 length is 17 residues.

This chain joins TRBV7-2 and TRBJ2-1; 7 bases are a match to TRBD1. CDR3 length equals 15 residues. V was pared by 5 bases and J by 2 bases, with 6 bases of the junction left unmatched. Germline V gene lookup returns CDR1 SGHTA and CDR2 FQGNSA. As DNA, the CDR3 is TGTGCCAGCAGCCCTTACAGGGGCCCCTACAATGAGCAGTTCTTC. Its protein is CASSPYRGPYNEQFF.

This clone was detected a few times. This chain links TRBV6-1 with TRBJ2-1, with unresolved D. Looked up from germline, CDR1 is MNHNS and CDR2 is SASEGT. V was shortened by 2 bases and J by 0 bases, with 14 bases between the two germline ends. The CDR3 spans 17 residues. This CDR3 is CASSEPSLLSSYNEQFF. Here the CDR3 DNA reads TGTGCCAGCAGTGAACCGTCCCTCCTTAGCTCCTACAATGAGCAGTTCTTC.

This clone is a singleton in its sample. V gene TRBV2 combines with J gene TRBJ2-2, with TRBD2 as a possible D gene (5 bases). Per germline, CDR1 SNHLY and CDR2 FYNNEI. Trimming left V 7 bases short and J 2 bases short, with 14 bases between. The CDR3 sequence is 15 residues long. CDR3 protein: CASTPERANTGELFF. CDR3 sequence (DNA): TGTGCCAGCACCCCCGAGAGGGCAAACACCGGGGAGCTGTTTTTT.

The genes are TRBV18 and TRBJ2-5, with D hard to call. V lost 6 bases to trimming and J lost 0 bases, with 5 bases between them. Germline V lookup: CDR1 KGHSH, CDR2 LQKENI. There are 12 residues in the CDR3. CDR3 loop: CASSAYQETQYF. Written as DNA, the CDR3 is TGTGCCAGCTCGGCTTACCAAGAGACCCAGTACTTC.

J is TRBJ2-3 and V is TRBV18; D is unresolved. The germline V gene encodes CDR1 KGHSH and CDR2 LQKENI. V was clipped by 0 bases and J by 4 bases, with 8 bases between them. The CDR3 runs 14 residues. Here the CDR3 DNA reads TGTGCCAGCTCACCACCTTTAGATCCAGATACGCAGTATTTT. Encoded protein: CASSPPLDPDTQYF.

This clone was observed at least ten times. The chain links TRBV30 to TRBJ2-7; possible D gene TRBD1, 6 bases. CDR3 length: 14 residues. The germline CDR1 and CDR2 sequences are GTSNPN and SVGIG (reference sequence). V lost 1 base to trimming and J lost 3 bases, with 13 bases between them. The CDR3 DNA sequence: TGTGCCTGGAGTGACTTGAGGGGGAACTACGAGCAGTACTTC. Its translation is CAWSDLRGNYEQYF.

The CDR3 here is CSVVRTGGPFEQFF. DNA of the CDR3: TGCAGCGTTGTAAGAACAGGGGGCCCGTTTGAGCAGTTCTTC. V gene TRBV29-1 combines with J gene TRBJ2-1; TRBD1 matches at 9 bases. The CDR3 loop spans 14 amino acids. Germline CDR1 and CDR2: SQVTM and ANQGSEA. The junction had 10 bases not matched to a gene; V was cut back by 4 bases and J by 9 bases.

The chain is built from TRBV9 and TRBJ2-1, with 7 nucleotides matching TRBD2. This CDR3 has 16 amino acids. The V gene's germline CDR1 is SGDLS and CDR2 YYNGEE. J lost 3 bases, V lost 0 bases, and 6 bases had no gene match. The CDR3, as DNA: TGTGCCAGCAGCGTAGCCGGACTAGAGTACTACAATGAGCAGTTCTTC. Amino acids: CASSVAGLEYYNEQFF.

The genes are TRBV11-2 and TRBJ1-1; D uncertain. V dropped 1 base and J dropped 6 bases, with 9 bases sitting between them. Germline V gene sequence: CDR1 SGHAT, CDR2 FQNNGV. This CDR3 has 13 residues. Here the CDR3 DNA reads TGTGCCAGCAGCTTAGGGGCCCTCCCTGAAGCTTTCTTT. This gives the protein CASSLGALPEAFF. The full variable domain, with the rest looked up from reference TRBV11-2 and TRBJ1-1, is EAGVAQSPRYKIIEKRQSVAFWCNPISGHATLYWYQQILGQGPKLLIQFQNNGVVDDSQLPKDRFSAERLKGVDSTLKIQPAKLEDSAVYLCASSLGALPEAFFGQGTRLTVV.

The rearrangement uses TRBV5-8 and TRBJ2-1; 9 bases are a match to TRBD1. Trimming took 4 bases from V and 6 from J; bases not matched to a gene: 8. Looked up from germline, CDR1 is SGHTS and CDR2 is YDEGEE. The CDR3 contains 15 residues. The DNA for the CDR3 is TGTGCCAGCAGCCCCACCGGGACAGGGATCAATGAGCAGTTCTTC. Protein sequence: CASSPTGTGINEQFF. The full variable domain, with the rest looked up from reference TRBV5-8 and TRBJ2-1, is EAGVTQSPTHLIKTRGQQATLRCSPISGHTSVYWYQQALGLGLQFLLWYDEGEERNRGNFPPRFSGRQFPNYSSELNVNALELEDSALYLCASSPTGTGINEQFFGPGTRLTVL.

CDR3 sequence (DNA): TGTGCCAGCAGCCGGGGGGTAGCGGGGGGCAACGAGCAGTACTTC. It is translated as CASSRGVAGGNEQYF. The chain has TRBV5-6 and TRBJ2-7, with 10 bases identical to TRBD2. Germline V CDR1 and CDR2: SGHDT, YYEEEE. The V segment lost 4 bases and the J segment 5 bases; nucleotides outside the gene matches: 9. This CDR3 region has 15 residues. Combining the CDR3 with reference TRBV5-6 and TRBJ2-7 gives the whole variable domain DAGVTQSPTHLIKTRGQQVTLRCSPKSGHDTVSWYQQALGQGPQFIFQYYEEEERQRGNFPDRFSGHQFPNYSSELNVNALLLGDSALYLCASSRGVAGGNEQYFGPGTRLTVT.